The clone carrying this TCR beta chain was counted a few times. The antigen is unknown. The protocol attached unique molecular identifiers to individual cDNA molecules. TCRdb reprocessed the 5' RACE reads via MiXCR and lists one record per CDR3 protein. The sample shows about 80,000 distinct CDR3 sequences, over 9% of them seen only once. The data were obtained in a study of early T cells in non-severe SARS-CoV-2 infection. V lost 0 bases and J lost 2, with 9 bases in between. This CDR3 has 15 amino acids. Germline V lookup: CDR1 SGHTA, CDR2 FQGTGA. General study results and limits: Matches to VDJdb favored anti-spike CD8 responses and missed private and CD4 specificities.

The sequencing sample was made of whole blood. This chain joins TRBV7-3 and TRBJ2-3; no clear D gene. The sequence was collected from an adult who was a healthcare worker with PCR-confirmed SARS-CoV-2 infection or an uninfected control (not recorded which). This CDR3 reads CASSLTIRATDTQYF. The DNA for the CDR3 is TGTGCCAGCAGCTTAACGATTAGAGCCACAGATACGCAGTATTTT.